The 21 T cell receptor beta chains given below trace back to one sample, sequenced in a study of shared clonotypes between healthy human individuals. Generated by immunoSEQ multiplex PCR, the TCRdb table keeps only in-frame clones and is missing some. The sample gives 640,000 or so clones, 72% of which show up once; 1.8% is in the top ten. The sample was memory CD4+ T cells sorted from blood. The subset: CD45RA-negative fraction. These receptors all stem from a woman aged 25-40 years in good health.

The rearrangement links TRBV5-1 to TRBJ2-7; D call uncertain. Trimming pared 8 bases from V and 2 bases from J, leaving 14 bases between. The CDR3 has 13 amino acids. Germline V lookup: CDR1 SGHRS, CDR2 YFSETQ. The CDR3 loop is CASHLAGPYEQYF. The CDR3, as DNA: TGCGCCAGTCACCTCGCAGGCCCCTACGAGCAGTACTTC.

Comments on this clone: This sample also contains other DNA sequences that code for the same CDR3. V is TRBV5-1 and J is TRBJ1-1; D ambiguous. V was pared by 5 bases and J by 0 bases, with 8 bases between. The CDR3 spans 13 residues. Per the germline V gene, CDR1 is SGHRS and CDR2 is YFSETQ. This chain's CDR3 is CASSPGVNTEAFF. The CDR3 DNA follows: TGCGCCAGCAGTCCCGGAGTGAACACTGAAGCTTTCTTT.

V gene TRBV18 combines with J gene TRBJ2-7, with a tentative D call TRBD2 (5 bases). V dropped 3 bases and J dropped 7 bases, with 19 bases sitting between them. The CDR3 consists of 15 residues. Germline CDR1 is KGHSH and CDR2 is LQKENI. CDR3 sequence (DNA): TGTGCCAGCTCACCGGTCGACTCGCCGACGGGGGAGCAGTACTTC. It encodes CASSPVDSPTGEQYF.

The J gene is TRBJ1-4, the V gene TRBV5-1; tentative D call: TRBD1 (5 bases). V shed 4 bases and J shed 8 bases, with 27 bases lying between them. This CDR3 is built from 18 residues. In germline, CDR1 is SGHRS, CDR2 YFSETQ. For the CDR3, the DNA is TGCGCCAGCAGCGCTCCTACCGCGGGGGTATTCGGGAGCGAAAAACTGTTTTTT. It codes for CASSAPTAGVFGSEKLFF. The variable domain in full, with the rest retrieved from reference TRBV5-1 and TRBJ1-4, is KAGVTQTPRYLIKTRGQQVTLSCSPISGHRSVSWYQQTPGQGLQFLFEYFSETQRNKGNFPGRFSGRQFSNSRSEMNVSTLELGDSALYLCASSAPTAGVFGSEKLFFGSGTQLSVL.

Note on this clone: This clone may be a read error of a much larger clone one base away. The same CDR3 is also encoded by other DNA sequences in this sample. V usage is TRBV7-3 and J usage is TRBJ2-1; D possibly corresponds to TRBD2 (5 bases). This CDR3 spans 15 amino acids. V dropped 2 bases and J dropped 0 bases, with 8 bases sitting between them. CDR1 SGHTA and CDR2 FQGTGA come from the germline V gene. The CDR3 loop is CASSLSGSSYNEQFF. CDR3 DNA: TGTGCCAGCAGCTTATCGGGGAGCTCCTACAATGAGCAGTTCTTC.

This clone was recorded only once. The rearrangement joins TRBV5-1 to TRBJ2-1; 7 bases line up with TRBD1. The germline gives CDR1 SGHRS, CDR2 YFSETQ. V lost 3 bases, J lost 2 bases, and 5 bases stayed unmatched. There are 15 residues in the CDR3. The CDR3 DNA reads as TGCGCCAGCAGCTCTCAGGGGGTGACCTACAATGAGCAGTTCTTC. As protein: CASSSQGVTYNEQFF.

The CDR3 loop is CASSQAKQGYGYTF. In nucleotides, the CDR3 is TGTGCCAGCAGCCAAGCCAAACAGGGCTATGGCTACACCTTC. J is TRBJ1-2 and V is TRBV4-2; possibly TRBD1 for D (6 bases). The V gene's germline CDR1 is LGHNA and CDR2 YNFKEQ. With 1 base removed from V and 4 bases from J, the gap between germline ends came to 10 bases. The CDR3 length is 14 residues.

The chain employs TRBV9 and TRBJ1-2, with D possibly matching TRBD1 (5 bases). Trimming pared 0 bases from V and 4 bases from J, leaving 13 bases between. CDR3 length equals 15 residues. CDR1 and CDR2 from the germline V gene are SGDLS and YYNGEE. The CDR3 protein is CASSVDQGGPYGYTF. The CDR3 nucleotides read TGTGCCAGCAGCGTAGACCAGGGAGGGCCCTATGGCTACACCTTC. Filled out from reference TRBV9 and TRBJ1-2, the complete variable domain reads DSGVTQTPKHLITATGQRVTLRCSPRSGDLSVYWYQQSLDQGLQFLIQYYNGEERAKGNILERFSAQQFPDLHSELNLSSLELGDSALYFCASSVDQGGPYGYTFGSGTRLTVV.

This clone came up a few times. The chain carries TRBV25-1 and TRBJ1-2; D might be TRBD1 (5 bases). This CDR3 has 14 amino acids. In germline, CDR1 is MGHDK, CDR2 SYGVNS. V was clipped by 7 bases and J by 7 bases, with 19 bases between them. CDR3 region: CASKTRDAFGGYTF. Here the CDR3 DNA reads TGTGCCAGCAAGACTCGGGACGCGTTTGGTGGCTACACCTTC.

The CDR3 reads CASRAVTGNQPQHF. In DNA form, the CDR3 reads TGTGCCAGCCGTGCGGTTACCGGCAATCAGCCCCAGCATTTT. The chain couples TRBV2 to TRBJ1-5; D uncertain. Germline CDR1 SNHLY, CDR2 FYNNEI. This CDR3 spans 14 amino acids. Trimming shortened V by 8 bases and J by 2 bases, and 13 bases separated the two germline ends.

The chain links TRBV4-1 to TRBJ1-1; a weak D match, TRBD1 (6 bases). The V gene's germline CDR1 is MGHRA and CDR2 YSYEKL. This CDR3 has 15 residues. V was clipped by 1 base and J by 5 bases, with 14 bases between them. CDR3 residues: CASSQGRGRITEAFF. For the CDR3, the DNA is TGCGCCAGCAGCCAAGGGCGGGGGCGAATAACTGAAGCTTTCTTT.

V usage is TRBV28 and J usage is TRBJ1-4; perhaps TRBD1 as D (6 bases). This CDR3 spans 15 amino acids. V dropped 5 bases and J dropped 4 bases, with 14 bases sitting between them. From germline, CDR1 is MDHEN and CDR2 SYDVKM. This CDR3 is CASSVNGGRNEKLFF. The CDR3 nucleotides are TGTGCCAGCAGTGTGAACGGGGGGCGTAATGAAAAACTGTTTTTT. Combining the CDR3 with reference TRBV28 and TRBJ1-4 gives the whole variable domain DVKVTQSSRYLVKRTGEKVFLECVQDMDHENMFWYRQDPGLGLRLIYFSYDVKMKEKGDIPEGYSVSREKKERFSLILESASTNQTSMYLCASSVNGGRNEKLFFGSGTQLSVL.

This sequence joins TRBV28 and TRBJ1-5; TRBD1 matches at 10 bases. The CDR3 length is 15 residues. From germline, CDR1 is MDHEN and CDR2 SYDVKM. V lost 6 bases to trimming and J lost 5 bases; unmatched junction nucleotides: 7. The CDR3 DNA reads as TGTGCCAGCAGCGTAGGACAGGGGGGATATCAGCCCCAGCATTTT. Its protein is CASSVGQGGYQPQHF.

This clone was detected a few times. The chain is built from TRBV7-3 and TRBJ2-2, with D unresolved. The CDR3 is 15 residues long. Trimming removed 1 base from V and 7 bases from J, with 13 bases in between. Germline V gene lookup returns CDR1 SGHTA and CDR2 FQGTGA. CDR3 DNA sequence: TGTGCCAGCAGCTTAATAGGCTCAATGGGCGGGGAGCTGTTTTTT. Translation gives CASSLIGSMGGELFF.

The chain joins TRBV30 to TRBJ2-3; 7 nucleotides align to TRBD1. Germline V gives CDR1 GTSNPN, CDR2 SVGIG (reference sequence). Trimming cost V 5 bases and J 3 bases; bases outside gene matches: 2. The CDR3 length is 12 residues. Here the CDR3 reads CAWDRATDTQYF. The CDR3 nucleotides read TGTGCCTGGGACAGGGCAACAGATACGCAGTATTTT.

This clone was found once. The chain has TRBV7-3 and TRBJ1-1; 7 bases map to TRBD1. CDR1 SGHTA and CDR2 FQGTGA come from the germline V gene. This CDR3 contains 15 residues. J lost 5 bases, V lost 5 bases, and 11 bases had no gene match. The CDR3 sequence: CASSTQGKGQTEAFF. The CDR3, as DNA: TGTGCCAGCAGCACACAGGGTAAGGGACAGACTGAAGCTTTCTTT.

On this clone: The sample holds other DNA sequences that translate to the same CDR3. This CDR3 reads CASSRTANYEQYF. The CDR3 DNA is TGTGCCAGCTCCCGGACAGCGAACTACGAGCAGTACTTC. This chain links TRBV18 with TRBJ2-7, with D possibly matching TRBD1 (6 bases). The germline CDR1 and CDR2 sequences are KGHSH and LQKENI. The V end lost 6 bases, the J end lost 3 bases, and 12 bases lay between the germline ends. The CDR3 runs 13 residues.

This clone turned up a few times. V gene TRBV2 combines with J gene TRBJ2-7; D remains unclear. This CDR3 is 14 amino acids long. CDR1 is SNHLY and CDR2 is FYNNEI in the germline V gene. Trimming shortened V by 5 bases and J by 3 bases, and 14 bases separated the two germline ends. CDR3 loop: CASSPQELGYEQYF. The CDR3 nucleotides read TGTGCCAGCAGTCCGCAAGAGTTAGGCTACGAGCAGTACTTC.

V is TRBV2 and J is TRBJ1-2, with D hard to call. Germline V gene sequence: CDR1 SNHLY, CDR2 FYNNEI. The V gene lost 1 base and the J gene lost 3 bases, with 9 bases spanning the gap. The CDR3 extends over 14 amino acids. CDR3: CASSEVVADYGYTF. CDR3 DNA: TGTGCCAGCAGTGAAGTAGTAGCAGACTATGGCTACACCTTC.

This chain uses TRBV6-4 with TRBJ1-5; no clear D gene. This CDR3 is 14 amino acids long. Trimming took off 5 bases at V and 0 bases at J, with 8 bases between the two ends. Germline V CDR1 and CDR2: MRHNA, SNTAGT. CDR3 DNA sequence: TGTGCCAGCAGTCCTGATGTTAGCAATCAGCCCCAGCATTTT. It codes for CASSPDVSNQPQHF.

This clone has a handful of counts. This likely comes from a read error, as the CDR3 has no conserved phenylalanine or tryptophan at its end. No DNA is shown, since the ends of the CDR3 on it are uncertain; the CDR3 is the one TCRdb lists. The J gene is TRBJ1-3, the V gene TRBV19. In germline, CDR1 is LNHDA, CDR2 SQIVND (reference sequence). The length of the CDR3 is 11 amino acids, counting both ends. The CDR3 is CASRYIREGDR.